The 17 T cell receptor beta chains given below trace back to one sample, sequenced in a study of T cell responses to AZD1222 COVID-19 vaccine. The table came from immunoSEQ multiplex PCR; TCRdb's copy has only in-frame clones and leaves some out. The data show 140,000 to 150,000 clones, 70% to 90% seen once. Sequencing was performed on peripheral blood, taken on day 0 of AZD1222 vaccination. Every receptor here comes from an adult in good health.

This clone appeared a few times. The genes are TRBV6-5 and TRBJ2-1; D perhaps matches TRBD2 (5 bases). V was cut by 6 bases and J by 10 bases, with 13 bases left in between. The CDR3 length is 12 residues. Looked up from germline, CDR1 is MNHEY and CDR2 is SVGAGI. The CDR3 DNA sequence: TGTGCCAGCAGCACCCTTAGGAGGGAGCAGTTCTTC. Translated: CASSTLRREQFF.

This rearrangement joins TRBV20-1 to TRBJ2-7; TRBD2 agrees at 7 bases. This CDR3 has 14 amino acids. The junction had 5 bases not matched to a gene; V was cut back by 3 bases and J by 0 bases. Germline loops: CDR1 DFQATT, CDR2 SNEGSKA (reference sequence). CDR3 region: CSASDQRDSYEQYF. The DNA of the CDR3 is TGCAGTGCTAGTGATCAGCGGGACTCCTACGAGCAGTACTTC.

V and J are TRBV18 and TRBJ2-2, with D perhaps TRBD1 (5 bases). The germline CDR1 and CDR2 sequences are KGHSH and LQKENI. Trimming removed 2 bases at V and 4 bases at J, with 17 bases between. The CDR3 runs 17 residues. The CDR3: CASSPASQGIGTGELFF. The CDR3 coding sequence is TGTGCCAGCTCACCAGCGTCTCAGGGAATAGGCACCGGGGAGCTGTTTTTT.

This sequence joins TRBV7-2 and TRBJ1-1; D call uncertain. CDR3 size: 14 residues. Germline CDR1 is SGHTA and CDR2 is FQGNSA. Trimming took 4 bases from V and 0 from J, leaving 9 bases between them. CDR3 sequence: CASSSRALNTEAFF. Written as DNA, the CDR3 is TGTGCCAGCAGCTCGAGGGCCTTGAACACTGAAGCTTTCTTT.

CDR3 coding DNA: TGTGCCTGGAGTGTACTTGTTGGACTAGCGGGAGGAACAGATACGCAGTATTTT. Translated, it gives CAWSVLVGLAGGTDTQYF. The gene calls are TRBV30 and TRBJ2-3, with 14 bases matching TRBD2. This CDR3 contains 18 residues. V trimming: 0 bases; J trimming: 3 bases; junction bases outside the gene matches: 8. Germline values: CDR1 GTSNPN, CDR2 SVGIG (reference sequence).

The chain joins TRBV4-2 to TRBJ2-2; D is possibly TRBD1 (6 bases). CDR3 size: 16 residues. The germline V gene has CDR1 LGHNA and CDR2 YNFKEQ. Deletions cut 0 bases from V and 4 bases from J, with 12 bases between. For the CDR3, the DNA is TGTGCCAGCAGCCAAGATTCCAACAGGGCCACCGGGGAGCTGTTTTTT. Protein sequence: CASSQDSNRATGELFF.

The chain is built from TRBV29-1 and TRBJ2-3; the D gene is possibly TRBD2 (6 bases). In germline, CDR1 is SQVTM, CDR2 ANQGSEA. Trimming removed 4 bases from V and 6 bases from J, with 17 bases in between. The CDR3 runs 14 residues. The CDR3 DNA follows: TGCAGCGTTGTGGCGGGATCGACTCAGGATACGCAGTATTTT. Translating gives CSVVAGSTQDTQYF.

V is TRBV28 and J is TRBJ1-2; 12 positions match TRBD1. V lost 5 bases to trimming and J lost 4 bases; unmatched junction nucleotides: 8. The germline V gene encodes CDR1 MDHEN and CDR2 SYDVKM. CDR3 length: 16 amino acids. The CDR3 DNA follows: TGTGCCAGCAGTGTGGGACAGGGGGCGCTTAGCTATGGCTACACCTTC. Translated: CASSVGQGALSYGYTF.

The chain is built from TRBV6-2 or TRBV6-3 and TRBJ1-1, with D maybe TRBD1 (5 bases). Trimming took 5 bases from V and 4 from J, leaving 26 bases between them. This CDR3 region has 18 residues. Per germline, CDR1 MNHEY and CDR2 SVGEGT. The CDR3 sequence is CASSGWRAGRSQTTEAFF. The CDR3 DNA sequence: TGTGCCAGCAGTGGCTGGCGGGCAGGGCGCTCCCAAACCACTGAAGCTTTCTTT.

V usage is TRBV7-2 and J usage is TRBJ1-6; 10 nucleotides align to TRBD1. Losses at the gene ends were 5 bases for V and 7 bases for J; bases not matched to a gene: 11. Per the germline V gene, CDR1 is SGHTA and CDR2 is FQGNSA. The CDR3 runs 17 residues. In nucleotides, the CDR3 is TGTGCCAGCAGCGCCAGACAGGGGGCGAGGGGAAATTCACCCCTCCACTTT. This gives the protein CASSARQGARGNSPLHF.

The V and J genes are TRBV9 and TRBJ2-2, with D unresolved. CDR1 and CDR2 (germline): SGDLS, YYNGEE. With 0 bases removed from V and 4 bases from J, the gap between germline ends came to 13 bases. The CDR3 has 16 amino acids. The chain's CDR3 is CASSVVISTGTGELFF. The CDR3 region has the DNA TGTGCCAGCAGCGTAGTCATTTCTACGGGCACCGGGGAGCTGTTTTTT. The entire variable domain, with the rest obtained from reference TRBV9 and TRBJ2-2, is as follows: DSGVTQTPKHLITATGQRVTLRCSPRSGDLSVYWYQQSLDQGLQFLIQYYNGEERAKGNILERFSAQQFPDLHSELNLSSLELGDSALYFCASSVVISTGTGELFFGEGSRLTVL.

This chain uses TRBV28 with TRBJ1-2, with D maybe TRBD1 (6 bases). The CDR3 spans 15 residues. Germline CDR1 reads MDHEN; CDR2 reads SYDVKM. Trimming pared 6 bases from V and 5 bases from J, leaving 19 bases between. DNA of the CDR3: TGTGCCAGCAGGCGACCTCCCGGGACACATTATGGCTACACCTTC. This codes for CASRRPPGTHYGYTF.

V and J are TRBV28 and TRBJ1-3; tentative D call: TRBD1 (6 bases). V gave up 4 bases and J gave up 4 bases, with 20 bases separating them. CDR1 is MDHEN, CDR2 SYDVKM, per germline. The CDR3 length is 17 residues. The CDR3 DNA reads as TGTGCCAGCAGTTCCCCCCTTGGGGGGCCGTCCGGAAACACCATATATTTT. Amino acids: CASSSPLGGPSGNTIYF.

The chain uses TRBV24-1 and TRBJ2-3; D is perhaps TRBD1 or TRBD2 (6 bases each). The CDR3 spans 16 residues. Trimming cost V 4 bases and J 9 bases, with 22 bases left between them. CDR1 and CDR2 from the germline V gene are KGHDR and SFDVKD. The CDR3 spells CATSDRDTLGGRTQYF. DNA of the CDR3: TGTGCCACCAGTGACCGGGACACTTTGGGAGGACGGACGCAGTATTTT.

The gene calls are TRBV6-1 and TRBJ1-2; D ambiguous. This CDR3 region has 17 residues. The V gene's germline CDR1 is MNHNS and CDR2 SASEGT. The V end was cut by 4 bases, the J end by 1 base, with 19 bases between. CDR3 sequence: CASSVRRAVTLNYGYTF. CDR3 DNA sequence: TGTGCCAGCAGTGTTAGAAGGGCAGTGACACTTAACTATGGCTACACCTTC.

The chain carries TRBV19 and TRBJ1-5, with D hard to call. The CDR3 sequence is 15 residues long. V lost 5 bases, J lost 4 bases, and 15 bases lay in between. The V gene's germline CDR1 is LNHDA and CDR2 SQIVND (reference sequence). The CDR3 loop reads CASSGTGFLNQPQHF. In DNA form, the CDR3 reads TGTGCCAGTAGTGGAACGGGTTTCTTGAATCAGCCCCAGCATTTT.

The CDR3 is CASSQDFDGYTF. CDR3 DNA: TGTGCCAGCAGCCAAGATTTTGATGGCTACACCTTC. The V and J genes are TRBV3-1 (or the pseudogene TRBV3-2) and TRBJ1-2; the D is unclear. CDR1 and CDR2 (germline): LGHDT, YNNKEL (reference sequence). V lost 0 bases and J 6 bases, leaving 5 bases between the germline ends. The CDR3 spans 12 residues.